Shown below are 14 T cell receptor beta chains from a single sample sequenced in a study of OX40 agonist ivuxolimab in advanced cancers. The assay was immunoSEQ multiplex PCR, and TCRdb's table has in-frame clones only and misses some. The data contain over 65,000 clones, roughly 90% of them singletons. The material sequenced was CD4+ or CD8+ T cells sorted from blood, taken in a trial of the OX40 agonist ivuxolimab. These receptors were collected from an adult with an advanced solid tumor such as melanoma, head and neck, liver or kidney cancer.

The rearrangement joins TRBV19 to TRBJ2-2, with D hard to call. Trimming stripped 5 bases from V and 1 base from J, with 5 bases between. The CDR3 runs 13 residues. CDR1 is LNHDA and CDR2 is SQIVND in the germline V gene (reference sequence). Written as DNA, the CDR3 is TGTGCCAGTAGTGGGCGGAACACCGGGGAGCTGTTTTTT. Protein sequence: CASSGRNTGELFF.

The chain carries TRBV27 and TRBJ2-5; no firm D call. The CDR3 consists of 12 residues. V was shortened by 4 bases and J by 1 base, with 4 bases between the two germline ends. Germline-derived CDR1 and CDR2 are MNHEY and SMNVEV (reference sequence). The CDR3 DNA reads as TGTGCCAGCAGTTCGGGCCAAGAGACCCAGTACTTC. It is translated as CASSSGQETQYF.

The rearrangement links TRBV18 to TRBJ2-7, with D tentatively TRBD1 (5 bases). This CDR3 is 14 amino acids long. CDR1 KGHSH and CDR2 LQKENI come from the germline V gene. Between the trimmed V and J ends, which lost 0 bases and 5 bases, there was a span of 11 bases. The CDR3 reads CASSPPQGVHEQYF. In DNA, the CDR3 is TGTGCCAGCTCACCACCCCAGGGTGTCCACGAGCAGTACTTC.

The V gene is TRBV7-9, the J gene TRBJ2-7, with D perhaps matching TRBD1 or TRBD2 (6 bases each). The CDR3 is 16 amino acids. V was trimmed by 7 bases and J by 0 bases, leaving 19 bases between them. Looked up from germline, CDR1 is SEHNR and CDR2 is FQNEAQ (reference sequence). The CDR3 DNA sequence: TGTGCCAGCACCCTAGCGCCGCCAGGGGACTCCTACGAGCAGTACTTC. It specifies CASTLAPPGDSYEQYF.

The rearrangement links TRBV6-4 to TRBJ2-3; TRBD2 aligns across 12 bases. Trimming at V came to 4 bases and at J to 4 bases, leaving 0 bases not matched to a gene. The V gene's germline CDR1 is MRHNA and CDR2 SNTAGT. CDR3 length: 14 residues. CDR3 in amino acids: CASSASGGADTQYF. In DNA, the CDR3 is TGTGCCAGCAGTGCTAGCGGGGGGGCAGATACGCAGTATTTT.

This chain joins TRBV4-1 and TRBJ2-3, with D unresolved. CDR3 length: 15 amino acids. The germline CDR1 and CDR2 sequences are MGHRA and YSYEKL. V gave up 3 bases and J gave up 4 bases, with 14 bases separating them. CDR3 residues: CASSHQGKGADTQYF. In nucleotides, the CDR3 is TGCGCCAGCAGCCACCAAGGGAAGGGCGCAGATACGCAGTATTTT.

The chain joins TRBV18 to TRBJ2-3; the match to TRBD2 covers 9 bases. Germline CDR1 KGHSH, CDR2 LQKENI. Germline trimming cut 3 bases from V and 0 bases from J; bases unmatched to any gene: 7. This CDR3 has 17 residues. The CDR3 loop is CASSPGTSSFSTDTQYF. The CDR3 DNA is TGTGCCAGCTCACCCGGGACTAGCAGCTTCAGCACAGATACGCAGTATTTT.

V and J are TRBV5-6 and TRBJ1-1, with TRBD1 as a possible D gene (5 bases). V lost 4 bases and J lost 1, with 14 bases in between. The CDR3 contains 15 residues. Germline lookup yields CDR1 SGHDT and CDR2 YYEEEE. CDR3 DNA: TGTGCCAGCAGCCAATCGACAGCTGGGAACACTGAAGCTTTCTTT. It is translated as CASSQSTAGNTEAFF.

The V gene is TRBV5-4, the J gene TRBJ2-3, with a possible D match to TRBD2 (6 bases). The CDR3 is made up of 15 amino acids. The ends were cut back, 1 base at V and 3 bases at J, with 12 bases in the middle. Germline values: CDR1 SGHNT, CDR2 YYREEE (reference sequence). The CDR3, as DNA: TGTGCCAGCAGCTTGTGGGCTAGCGAGACAGATACGCAGTATTTT. This codes for CASSLWASETDTQYF. Variable domain in full (rest from reference TRBV5-4 and TRBJ2-3): ETGVTQSPTHLIKTRGQQVTLRCSSQSGHNTVSWYQQALGQGPQFIFQYYREEENGRGNFPPRFSGLQFPNYSSELNVNALELDDSALYLCASSLWASETDTQYFGPGTRLTVL.

The chain links TRBV7-9 to TRBJ2-7; D is tentatively TRBD1 or TRBD2 (6 bases each). V gave up 5 bases and J gave up 1 base, with 12 bases separating them. This CDR3 has 14 residues. Germline CDR1 is SEHNR and CDR2 is FQNEAQ (reference sequence). CDR3 in amino acids: CASSPLGGSYEQYF. The CDR3 DNA reads TGTGCCAGCAGCCCACTAGGGGGGTCCTACGAGCAGTACTTC.

The chain recombines TRBV9 with TRBJ1-3; D uncertain. Germline V gene data show CDR1 as SGDLS and CDR2 as YYNGEE. The CDR3 is 13 residues long. V lost 4 bases, J lost 2 bases, and 7 bases lay in between. The DNA of the CDR3 is TGTGCCAGCAGCCACACTCCTGGAAACACCATATATTTT. This gives the protein CASSHTPGNTIYF.

The rearrangement links TRBV7-2 to TRBJ1-2, with 10 bases that match TRBD1. From germline, CDR1 is SGHTA and CDR2 FQGNSA. This CDR3 is built from 16 residues. The ends lost 5 bases at V and 4 bases at J; junction bases unmatched: 10. Here the CDR3 reads CASSGPGQGLGYGYTF. DNA for the CDR3: TGTGCCAGCAGCGGACCGGGACAGGGGTTAGGCTATGGCTACACCTTC.

This chain links TRBV5-1 with TRBJ1-3, with 7 bases lining up with TRBD1. With 2 bases clipped from V and 1 base from J, the junction kept 9 bases outside the gene matches. The CDR3 runs to 17 residues. The germline gives CDR1 SGHRS, CDR2 YFSETQ. CDR3 nucleotide sequence: TGCGCCAGCAGCTTAGGGGGCCGCGAAAGATCTGGAAACACCATATATTTT. Protein sequence: CASSLGGRERSGNTIYF.

The V and J genes are TRBV7-2 and TRBJ1-1, with a tentative D call TRBD1 (6 bases). This CDR3 has 15 amino acids. Deletions cut 5 bases from V and 4 bases from J, with 17 bases between. CDR1 and CDR2 from the germline V gene are SGHTA and FQGNSA. The CDR3 region has the DNA TGTGCCAGCAGCAAAAGGGACATCCGCTTCACTGAAGCTTTCTTT. It yields the protein CASSKRDIRFTEAFF.